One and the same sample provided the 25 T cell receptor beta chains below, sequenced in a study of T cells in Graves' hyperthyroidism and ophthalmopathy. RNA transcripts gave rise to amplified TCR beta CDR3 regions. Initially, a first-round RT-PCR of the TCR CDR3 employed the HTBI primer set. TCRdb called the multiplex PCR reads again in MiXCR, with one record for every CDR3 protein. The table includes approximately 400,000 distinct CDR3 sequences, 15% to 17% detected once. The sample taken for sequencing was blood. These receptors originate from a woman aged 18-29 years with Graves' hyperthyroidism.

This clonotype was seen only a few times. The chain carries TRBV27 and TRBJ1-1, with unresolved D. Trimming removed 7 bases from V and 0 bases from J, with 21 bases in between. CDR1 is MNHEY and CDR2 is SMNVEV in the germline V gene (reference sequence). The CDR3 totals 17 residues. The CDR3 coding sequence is TGTGCCAGCATCCAAATAGGTACTGGGAAAATGAACACTGAAGCTTTCTTT. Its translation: CASIQIGTGKMNTEAFF.

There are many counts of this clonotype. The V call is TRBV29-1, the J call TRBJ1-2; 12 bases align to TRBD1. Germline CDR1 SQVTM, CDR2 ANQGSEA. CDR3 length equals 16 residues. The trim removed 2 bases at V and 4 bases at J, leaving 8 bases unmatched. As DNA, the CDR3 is TGCAGCGTTGAAATCGGGACAGGGGGCGACGGCTATGGCTACACCTTC. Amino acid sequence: CSVEIGTGGDGYGYTF.

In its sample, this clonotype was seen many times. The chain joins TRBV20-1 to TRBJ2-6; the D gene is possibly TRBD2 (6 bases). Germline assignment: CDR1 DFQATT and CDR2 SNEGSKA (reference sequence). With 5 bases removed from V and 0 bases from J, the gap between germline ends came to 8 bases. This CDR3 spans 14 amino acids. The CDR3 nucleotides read TGCAGTGCTGCTAGCGTCTCTGGGGCCAACGTCCTGACTTTC. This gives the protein CSAASVSGANVLTF.

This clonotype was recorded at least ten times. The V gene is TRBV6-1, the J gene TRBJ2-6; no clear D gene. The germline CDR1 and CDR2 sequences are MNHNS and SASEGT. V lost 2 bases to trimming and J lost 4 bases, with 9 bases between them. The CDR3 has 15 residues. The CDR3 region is CASSENPDGANVLTF. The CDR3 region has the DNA TGTGCCAGCAGTGAAAACCCCGACGGGGCCAACGTCCTGACTTTC.

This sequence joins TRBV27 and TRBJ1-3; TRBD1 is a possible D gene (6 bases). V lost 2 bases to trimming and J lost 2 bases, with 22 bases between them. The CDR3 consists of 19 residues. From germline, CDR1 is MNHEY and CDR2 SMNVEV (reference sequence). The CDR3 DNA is TGTGCCAGCAGTTTAGGGGGGGCCTGGGGTGTGGTCCCTGGAAACACCATATATTTT. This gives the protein CASSLGGAWGVVPGNTIYF.

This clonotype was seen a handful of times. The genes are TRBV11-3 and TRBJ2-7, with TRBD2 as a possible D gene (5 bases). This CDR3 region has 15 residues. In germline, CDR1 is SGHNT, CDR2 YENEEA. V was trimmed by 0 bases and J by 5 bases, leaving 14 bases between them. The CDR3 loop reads CASSLDNPPGNEQYF. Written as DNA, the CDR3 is TGTGCCAGCAGCTTAGATAATCCACCGGGGAACGAGCAGTACTTC.

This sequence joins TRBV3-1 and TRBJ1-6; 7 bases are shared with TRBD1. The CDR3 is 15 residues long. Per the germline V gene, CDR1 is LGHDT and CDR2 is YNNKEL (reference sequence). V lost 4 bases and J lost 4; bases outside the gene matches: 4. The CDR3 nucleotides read TGTGCCAGCAGCCCGCGGGACAGATATAATTCACCCCTCCACTTT. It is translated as CASSPRDRYNSPLHF.

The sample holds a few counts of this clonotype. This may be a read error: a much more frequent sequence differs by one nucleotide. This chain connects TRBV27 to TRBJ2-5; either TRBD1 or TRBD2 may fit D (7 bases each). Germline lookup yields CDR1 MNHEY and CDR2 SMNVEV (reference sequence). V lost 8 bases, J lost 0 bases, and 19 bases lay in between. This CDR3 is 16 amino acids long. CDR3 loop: CASPPTGRVYQETQYF. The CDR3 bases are TGTGCCAGCCCTCCGACAGGGAGGGTGTACCAAGAGACCCAGTACTTC.

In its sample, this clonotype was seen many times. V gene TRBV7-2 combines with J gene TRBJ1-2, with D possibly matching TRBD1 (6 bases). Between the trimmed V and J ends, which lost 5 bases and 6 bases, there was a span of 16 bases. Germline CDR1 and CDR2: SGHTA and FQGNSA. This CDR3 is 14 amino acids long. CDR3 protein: CASSASGAGDGYTF. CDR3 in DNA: TGTGCCAGCAGCGCGTCTGGGGCAGGGGATGGCTACACCTTC.

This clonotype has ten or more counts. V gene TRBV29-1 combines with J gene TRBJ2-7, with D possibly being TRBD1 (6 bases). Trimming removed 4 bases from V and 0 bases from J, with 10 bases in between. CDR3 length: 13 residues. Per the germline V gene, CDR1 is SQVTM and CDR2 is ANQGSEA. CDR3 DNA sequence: TGCAGCGTTGCGTGGGGGCGCTCCTACGAGCAGTACTTC. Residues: CSVAWGRSYEQYF.

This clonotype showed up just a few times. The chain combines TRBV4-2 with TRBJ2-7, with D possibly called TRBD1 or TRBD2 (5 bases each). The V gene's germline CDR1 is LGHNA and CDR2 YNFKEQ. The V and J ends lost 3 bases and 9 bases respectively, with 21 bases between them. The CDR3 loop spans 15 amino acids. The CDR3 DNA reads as TGTGCCAGCAGCCAGAGCCACGGGGCGGAGGACGGGCAGTACTTC. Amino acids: CASSQSHGAEDGQYF.

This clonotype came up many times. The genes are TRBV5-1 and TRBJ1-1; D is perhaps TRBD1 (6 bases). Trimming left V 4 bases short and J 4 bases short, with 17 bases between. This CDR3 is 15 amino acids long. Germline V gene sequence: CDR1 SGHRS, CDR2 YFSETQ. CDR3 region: CASSPAGGALTEAFF. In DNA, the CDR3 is TGCGCCAGCAGCCCGGCGGGGGGGGCCCTCACTGAAGCTTTCTTT.

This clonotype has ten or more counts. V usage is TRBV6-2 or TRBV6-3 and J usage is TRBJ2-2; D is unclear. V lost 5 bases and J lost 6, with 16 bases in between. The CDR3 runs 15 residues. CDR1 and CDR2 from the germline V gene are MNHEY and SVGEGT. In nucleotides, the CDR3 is TGTGCCAGCAGTCCTCGGGCAGGCCTCGCCGGGGAGCTGTTTTTT. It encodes CASSPRAGLAGELFF.

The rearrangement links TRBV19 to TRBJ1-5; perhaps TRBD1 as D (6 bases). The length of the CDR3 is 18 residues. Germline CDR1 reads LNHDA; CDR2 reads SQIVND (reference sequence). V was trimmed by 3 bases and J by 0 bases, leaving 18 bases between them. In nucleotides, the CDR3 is TGTGCCAGTAGTATGTACAGGGTAGGTATCTATAGCAATCAGCCCCAGCATTTT. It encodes CASSMYRVGIYSNQPQHF.

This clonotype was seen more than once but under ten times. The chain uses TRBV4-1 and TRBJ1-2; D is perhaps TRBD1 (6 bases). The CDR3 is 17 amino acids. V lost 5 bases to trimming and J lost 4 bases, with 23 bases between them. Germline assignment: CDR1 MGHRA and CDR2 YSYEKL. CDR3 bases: TGCGCCAGCAGCAGGGGACCCTCGGCAGGGGTATCCTATGGCTACACCTTC. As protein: CASSRGPSAGVSYGYTF.

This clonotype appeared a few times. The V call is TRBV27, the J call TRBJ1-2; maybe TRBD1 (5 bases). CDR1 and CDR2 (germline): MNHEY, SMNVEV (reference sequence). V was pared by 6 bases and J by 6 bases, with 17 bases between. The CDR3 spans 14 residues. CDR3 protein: CASSPRRGLNGYTF. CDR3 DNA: TGTGCCAGCAGCCCGAGAAGGGGCTTAAATGGCTACACCTTC.

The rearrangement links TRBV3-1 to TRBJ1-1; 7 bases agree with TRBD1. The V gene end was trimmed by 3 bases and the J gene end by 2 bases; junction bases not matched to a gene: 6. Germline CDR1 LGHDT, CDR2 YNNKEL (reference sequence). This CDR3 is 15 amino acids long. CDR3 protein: CASSHSTGQNTEAFF. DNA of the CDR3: TGTGCCAGCAGCCATTCGACAGGGCAAAACACTGAAGCTTTCTTT.

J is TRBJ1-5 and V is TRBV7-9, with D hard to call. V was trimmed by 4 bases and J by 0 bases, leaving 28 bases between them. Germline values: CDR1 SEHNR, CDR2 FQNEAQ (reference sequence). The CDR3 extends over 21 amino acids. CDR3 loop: CASSSSIGRMKRGHSNQPQHF. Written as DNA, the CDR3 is TGTGCCAGCAGCTCAAGTATTGGACGGATGAAAAGAGGCCATAGCAATCAGCCCCAGCATTTT. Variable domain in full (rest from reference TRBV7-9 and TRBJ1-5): DTGVSQNPRHKITKRGQNVTFRCDPISEHNRLYWYRQTLGQGPEFLTYFQNEAQLEKSRLLSDRFSAERPKGSFSTLEIQRTEQGDSAMYLCASSSSIGRMKRGHSNQPQHFGDGTRLSIL.

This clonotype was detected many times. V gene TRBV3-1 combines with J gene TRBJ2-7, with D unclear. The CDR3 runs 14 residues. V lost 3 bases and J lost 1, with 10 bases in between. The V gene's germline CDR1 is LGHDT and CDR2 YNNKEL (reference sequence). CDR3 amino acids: CASSQEERSYEQYF. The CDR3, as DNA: TGTGCCAGCAGCCAGGAAGAACGATCCTACGAGCAGTACTTC.

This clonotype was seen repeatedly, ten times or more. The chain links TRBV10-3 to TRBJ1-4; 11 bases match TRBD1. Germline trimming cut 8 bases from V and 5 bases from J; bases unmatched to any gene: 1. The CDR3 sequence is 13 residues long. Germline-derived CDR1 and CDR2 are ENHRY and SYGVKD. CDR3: CAIGDRGNEKLFF. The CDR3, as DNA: TGTGCCATCGGGGACAGGGGGAATGAAAAACTGTTTTTT.

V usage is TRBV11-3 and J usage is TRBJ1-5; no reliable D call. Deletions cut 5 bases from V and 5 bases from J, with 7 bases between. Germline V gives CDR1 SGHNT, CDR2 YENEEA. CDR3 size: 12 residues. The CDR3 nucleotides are TGTGCCAGCAGCGAACCCTATCAGCCCCAGCATTTT. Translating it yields CASSEPYQPQHF.

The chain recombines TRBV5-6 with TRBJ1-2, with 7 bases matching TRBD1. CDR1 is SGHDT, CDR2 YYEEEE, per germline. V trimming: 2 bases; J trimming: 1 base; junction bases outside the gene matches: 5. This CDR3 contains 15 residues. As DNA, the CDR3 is TGTGCCAGCAGCTTCCGGGACAGAGTTAACTATGGCTACACCTTC. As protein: CASSFRDRVNYGYTF.

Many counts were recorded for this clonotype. CDR3 loop: CASSLVGAREETQYF. For the CDR3, the DNA is TGTGCCAGCAGCTTAGTCGGAGCCCGGGAAGAGACCCAGTACTTC. The V and J genes are TRBV7-3 and TRBJ2-5; no reliable D call. The ends were cut back, 2 bases at V and 3 bases at J, with 13 bases in the middle. The CDR3 length is 15 residues. Germline CDR1 and CDR2: SGHTA and FQGTGA.

The CDR3 sequence: CASMQGLENNSPLHF. CDR3 sequence (DNA): TGTGCCAGCATGCAAGGATTGGAGAATAATTCACCCCTCCACTTT. The rearrangement joins TRBV12-3 or TRBV12-4 to TRBJ1-6; D ambiguous. The CDR3 length is 15 residues. V was shortened by 7 bases and J by 5 bases, with 15 bases between the two germline ends.

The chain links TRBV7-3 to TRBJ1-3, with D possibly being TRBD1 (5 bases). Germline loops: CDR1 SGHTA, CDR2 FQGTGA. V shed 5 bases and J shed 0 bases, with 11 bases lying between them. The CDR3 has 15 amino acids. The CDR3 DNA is TGTGCCAGCAGCGCCTCGGGGGGCTCTGGAAACACCATATATTTT. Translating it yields CASSASGGSGNTIYF.